The 5 T cell receptor beta chains below come from one sample, sequenced in a study of tumor-infiltrating lymphocytes in primary liver carcinoma. It was from roughly 20-30 mg of unsorted bulk tissue that RNA and DNA were co-extracted. A constant-region primer primed TCR beta cDNA synthesis from about 530 ng of total RNA. Researchers made the TCR beta libraries by running three nested multiplex PCR rounds with slightly modified ARM-PCR. The first two PCR rounds, around 11 cycles each, used TRBV1-TRBV30 forward primers and a C-beta reverse primer. TCRdb reprocessed the multiplex PCR reads via MiXCR and lists one record per CDR3 protein. This table holds about 37,000 distinct CDR3 sequences, roughly 80% found once. Sequencing input: tumor-adjacent normal liver tissue. These receptor sequences come from a man aged 35-49 years with primary liver carcinoma and hepatitis B virus infection.

The chain is built from TRBV29-1 and TRBJ2-7, with a possible D match to TRBD2 (6 bases). The CDR3 length is 13 residues. Trimming pared 1 base from V and 11 bases from J, leaving 18 bases between. CDR1 is SQVTM, CDR2 ANQGSEA, per germline. The CDR3 loop is CSVEGTLGGVEYF. As DNA, the CDR3 is TGCAGCGTTGAAGGCACCCTCGGGGGAGTGGAGTACTTC.

The table lists this clonotype with many counts. Compared with germline, one end of the junction differs, possibly owing to a read error. The rearrangement joins TRBV6-2 or TRBV6-3 to TRBJ2-7; the D gene is possibly TRBD2 (6 bases). The germline gives CDR1 MNHEY, CDR2 SVGEGT. The CDR3 contains 15 residues. The CDR3 DNA sequence: TGTGCCTGCAGTTACTCGCGGGGTTTAAACTACGAGCAGTACTTC. Protein: CACSYSRGLNYEQYF.

By proportion, this clonotype is medium-sized (0.01 to 0.1%). The chain couples TRBV6-2 or TRBV6-3 to TRBJ1-1; TRBD1 is a possible D gene (6 bases). The V gene lost 6 bases and the J gene lost 7 bases, with 12 bases spanning the gap. Germline loops: CDR1 MNHEY, CDR2 SVGEGT. The CDR3 is 12 amino acids. The CDR3 DNA is TGTGCCAGCAGGGGGAGGGGGGGTGAAGCTTTCTTT. This codes for CASRGRGGEAFF.

A note on this clonotype: The junction differs from germline at one of its ends, possibly a read error. This chain joins TRBV28 and TRBJ1-1; weak D call: TRBD1 (5 bases). The CDR3 length is 12 residues. Germline-derived CDR1 and CDR2 are MDHEN and SYDVKM. Here the CDR3 reads CTSRDLNTEAFF. DNA of the CDR3: TGTACCAGCAGGGACCTAAACACTGAAGCTTTCTTT.

With regard to this clonotype: The junction departs from germline at one end; a sequencing error may be responsible. This chain links TRBV6-1 with TRBJ1-1; 8 bases map to TRBD1. The CDR3 is 14 amino acids. CDR1 and CDR2 from the germline V gene are MNHNS and SASEGT. CDR3 DNA: TGTGCCAGCAATCAAGGACAGGGAGGTACTGAAGCTTCCTTT. Translation: CASNQGQGGTEASF.